The 23 T cell receptor beta chains below come from one sample, sequenced in a study of human T cells and chemical hapten exposure. From the RACE reads, TCRdb called clonotypes with MiXCR, one entry per CDR3 protein. The sample has about 82,000 distinct CDR3 sequences; roughly 13% are singletons. The time point: patch test 3, about 24 weeks after DPC sensitization. Indicated treatment: therapeutic diphenylcyclopropenone sensitization with weekly scalp DPC. The sequencing used whole blood, collected in connection with sensitization to the hapten diphenylcyclopropenone (DPC). Source of these receptors: a woman aged 50 to 60 with alopecia areata. Some clones in this sample may be carry-over from other donors' samples.

The table lists this clonotype with many counts. The V and J genes are TRBV29-1 and TRBJ2-2, with 8 bases aligning to TRBD1. The junction had 6 bases not matched to a gene; V was cut back by 6 bases and J by 6 bases. This CDR3 spans 13 amino acids. The germline CDR1 and CDR2 sequences are SQVTM and ANQGSEA. CDR3 in amino acids: CSVDLQGAGELFF. CDR3 DNA: TGCAGCGTAGATTTACAGGGGGCCGGGGAGCTGTTTTTT.

This rearrangement joins TRBV29-1 to TRBJ2-7; maybe TRBD1 (5 bases). Germline-derived CDR1 and CDR2 are SQVTM and ANQGSEA. V dropped 0 bases and J dropped 3 bases, with 15 bases sitting between them. The CDR3 length is 15 residues. CDR3 sequence (DNA): TGCAGCGTTGAAGATCAGCAGGGTGTAAACTACGAGCAGTACTTC. It is translated as CSVEDQQGVNYEQYF.

This clonotype was counted a few times. This chain links TRBV3-1 with TRBJ1-5; D is uncertain. CDR1 and CDR2 from the germline V gene are LGHDT and YNNKEL (reference sequence). The CDR3 extends over 14 amino acids. Trimming shortened V by 2 bases and J by 3 bases, and 8 bases separated the two germline ends. The CDR3 sequence is CASSQKGSNQPQHF. The CDR3 bases are TGTGCCAGCAGCCAAAAGGGATCCAATCAGCCCCAGCATTTT. The full variable domain, in which reference TRBV3-1 and TRBJ1-5 provide the parts outside the CDR3, is DTAVSQTPKYLVTQMGNDKSIKCEQNLGHDTMYWYKQDSKKFLKIMFSYNNKELIINETVPNRFSPKSPDKAHLNLHINSLELGDSAVYFCASSQKGSNQPQHFGDGTRLSIL.

J is TRBJ2-1 and V is TRBV11-2; 8 bases agree with TRBD2. Per the germline V gene, CDR1 is SGHAT and CDR2 is FQNNGV. The CDR3 spans 16 residues. V shed 2 bases, J shed 7 bases, and the junction held 10 bases outside the gene matches. CDR3 sequence reads: CASSLRERGRSNEQFF. The CDR3 DNA reads TGTGCCAGCAGCTTAAGGGAACGCGGGAGGTCTAATGAGCAGTTCTTC.

The chain recombines TRBV7-2 with TRBJ1-1, with D possibly TRBD1 on 6 matching bases. CDR1 and CDR2 (germline): SGHTA, FQGNSA. This CDR3 contains 14 residues. V shed 5 bases and J shed 5 bases, with 15 bases lying between them. The CDR3 DNA follows: TGTGCCAGCAGCCCACGATCAGGGGATACTGAAGCTTTCTTT. As protein: CASSPRSGDTEAFF.

V gene TRBV19 combines with J gene TRBJ2-3, with D perhaps TRBD2 (5 bases). Germline CDR1 is LNHDA and CDR2 is SQIVND (reference sequence). The CDR3 runs to 14 residues. V lost 4 bases to trimming and J lost 2 bases, with 10 bases between them. The DNA of the CDR3 is TGTGCCAGTAGTAGAGGGATCGCCACAGATACGCAGTATTTT. This sequence encodes CASSRGIATDTQYF. The variable domain in full, with the rest retrieved from reference TRBV19 and TRBJ2-3, is DGGITQSPKYLFRKEGQNVTLSCEQNLNHDAMYWYRQDPGQGLRLIYYSQIVNDFQKGDIAEGYSVSREKKESFPLTVTSAQKNPTAFYLCASSRGIATDTQYFGPGTRLTVL.

This clonotype was seen ten or more times. The gene calls are TRBV20-1 and TRBJ2-3; 7 nucleotides agree with TRBD2. Germline assignment: CDR1 DFQATT and CDR2 SNEGSKA (reference sequence). The CDR3 covers 13 residues. J lost 2 bases, V lost 8 bases, and 7 bases had no gene match. DNA for the CDR3: TGCAGTCCCAATAGCGGGTACACAGATACGCAGTATTTT. Its translation: CSPNSGYTDTQYF.

J is TRBJ2-1 and V is TRBV5-1, with D hard to call. The CDR3 is 15 amino acids. Germline CDR1 is SGHRS and CDR2 is YFSETQ. With 1 base removed from V and 0 bases from J, the gap between germline ends came to 8 bases. This CDR3 reads CASSLSRPSYNEQFF. The CDR3 nucleotides read TGCGCCAGCAGCTTGTCGAGGCCCTCCTACAATGAGCAGTTCTTC.

The J gene is TRBJ1-6, the V gene TRBV20-1; possible D gene TRBD1, 6 bases. This CDR3 contains 12 residues. With 4 bases removed from V and 8 bases from J, the gap between germline ends came to 9 bases. Germline-derived CDR1 and CDR2 are DFQATT and SNEGSKA (reference sequence). The CDR3 region is CSANRVDSPLHF. The CDR3 DNA sequence: TGCAGTGCTAACAGGGTGGATTCACCCCTCCACTTT.

This clonotype was seen at least ten times. The rearrangement uses TRBV21-1 and TRBJ1-1; TRBD1 is the table's D call, not checked against the DNA. TRBV21-1 is a recognized pseudogene. This CDR3 is 19 amino acids long. CDR3 sequence reads: CASSITLRVPGRRGTEAFF. In nucleotides, the CDR3 is TGTGCCAGCAGCATAACCCTACGGGTCCCAGGGCGACGGGGCACTGAAGCTTTCTTT.

This clonotype appeared a few times. The chain joins TRBV7-2 to TRBJ2-2; D is unresolved. The CDR3 totals 16 residues. Germline V CDR1 and CDR2: SGHTA, FQGNSA. The germline V and J ends were trimmed by 5 bases and 1 base, with 14 bases remaining between them. This chain's CDR3 is CASSQQSLMNTGELFF. In nucleotides, the CDR3 is TGTGCCAGCAGCCAACAGAGCCTGATGAACACCGGGGAGCTGTTTTTT.

The chain employs TRBV7-9 and TRBJ2-7; the D is unclear. Germline loops: CDR1 SEHNR, CDR2 FQNEAQ (reference sequence). V lost 5 bases and J 3 bases, leaving 5 bases between the germline ends. The CDR3 consists of 11 residues. In DNA, the CDR3 is TGTGCCAGCAGCAACCACTACGAGCAGTACTTC. This sequence encodes CASSNHYEQYF.

At least ten counts were recorded for this clonotype. The V gene is TRBV6-5, the J gene TRBJ1-1, with D perhaps matching TRBD1 (6 bases). Per the germline V gene, CDR1 is MNHEY and CDR2 is SVGAGI. CDR3 size: 14 residues. Trimming stripped 6 bases from V and 4 bases from J, with 15 bases between. The CDR3 nucleotides read TGTGCCAGCAGACGTGACAGGCCGATCACTGAAGCTTTCTTT. Amino acid sequence: CASRRDRPITEAFF.

The chain links TRBV29-1 to TRBJ2-2, with unresolved D. CDR3 size: 12 residues. Trimming stripped 6 bases from V and 5 bases from J, with 10 bases between. Germline values: CDR1 SQVTM, CDR2 ANQGSEA. CDR3 coding DNA: TGCAGCGTCGTATACGGGACCGGGGAGCTGTTTTTT. This sequence encodes CSVVYGTGELFF.

Many counts were recorded for this clonotype. V and J are TRBV2 and TRBJ2-5; no firm D call. The CDR3 covers 13 residues. Germline values: CDR1 SNHLY, CDR2 FYNNEI. V lost 2 bases and J lost 4, with 8 bases in between. The CDR3 sequence is CASSELERETQYF. CDR3 DNA: TGTGCCAGCAGTGAACTAGAAAGAGAGACCCAGTACTTC.

This clonotype was observed at least ten times. The junction does not match germline at one end; this may be a read error. This chain links TRBV3-1 with TRBJ1-2; D is unclear. The CDR3 totals 14 residues. Germline V gives CDR1 LGHDT, CDR2 YNNKEL (reference sequence). The CDR3 DNA reads TGTGCCAGCAGTCAAGGACTACAGAACTATGGCTACACCTTC. Residues: CASSQGLQNYGYTF.

The V gene is TRBV2, the J gene TRBJ2-3; D call uncertain. The CDR3 has 14 amino acids. The ends were cut back, 3 bases at V and 4 bases at J, with 11 bases in the middle. Germline lookup yields CDR1 SNHLY and CDR2 FYNNEI. The CDR3 nucleotides are TGTGCCAGCAGTGATTTAGCCCGGGCAGATACGCAGTATTTT. Its translation is CASSDLARADTQYF.

This clonotype was seen a few times. This chain connects TRBV18 to TRBJ1-5; D possibly corresponds to TRBD1 (6 bases). Germline CDR1 is KGHSH and CDR2 is LQKENI. V was pared by 4 bases and J by 1 base, with 14 bases between. This CDR3 has 16 residues. CDR3 DNA sequence: TGTGCCAGCTCACTAACGGTAGGGGGAAGCAATCAGCCCCAGCATTTT. It is translated as CASSLTVGGSNQPQHF.

This clonotype has a count of ten or more. This chain uses TRBV2 with TRBJ2-2; 7 bases are shared with TRBD2. The CDR3 is 16 residues long. Germline lookup yields CDR1 SNHLY and CDR2 FYNNEI. J lost 0 bases, V lost 7 bases, and 8 bases had no gene match. CDR3 sequence reads: CASTLYAGANTGELFF. CDR3 sequence (DNA): TGTGCCAGCACTCTATACGCGGGAGCGAACACCGGGGAGCTGTTTTTT. The full variable domain, its missing parts supplied by reference TRBV2 and TRBJ2-2, is EPEVTQTPSHQVTQMGQEVILRCVPISNHLYFYWYRQILGQKVEFLVSFYNNEISEKSEIFDDQFSVERPDGSNFTLKIRSTKLEDSAMYFCASTLYAGANTGELFFGEGSRLTVL.

This clonotype has a handful of counts. V and J are TRBV3-1 and TRBJ1-1; D is perhaps TRBD1 (5 bases). CDR1 LGHDT and CDR2 YNNKEL come from the germline V gene (reference sequence). Trimming removed 0 bases from V and 10 bases from J, with 12 bases in between. The CDR3 consists of 13 residues. The CDR3 protein is CASSQDAEGRAFF. The CDR3 bases are TGTGCCAGCAGCCAAGATGCGGAGGGGCGAGCTTTCTTT. The full variable domain, its missing parts supplied by reference TRBV3-1 and TRBJ1-1, is DTAVSQTPKYLVTQMGNDKSIKCEQNLGHDTMYWYKQDSKKFLKIMFSYNNKELIINETVPNRFSPKSPDKAHLNLHINSLELGDSAVYFCASSQDAEGRAFFGQGTRLTVV.

At least ten counts were recorded for this clonotype. The rearrangement links TRBV2 to TRBJ2-3, with unresolved D. Germline CDR1 is SNHLY and CDR2 is FYNNEI. CDR3 size: 14 residues. V was trimmed by 4 bases and J by 2 bases, leaving 10 bases between them. The CDR3 DNA sequence: TGTGCCAGCAGTGTTCAGGCGACCACAGATACGCAGTATTTT. Amino acid sequence: CASSVQATTDTQYF.

The V gene is TRBV29-1, the J gene TRBJ2-3, with 8 bases fitting TRBD1. Trimming at V came to 3 bases and at J to 0 bases, leaving 2 bases not matched to a gene. The CDR3 has 14 amino acids. In germline, CDR1 is SQVTM, CDR2 ANQGSEA. CDR3 DNA: TGCAGCGTTGACAGGGGGCCCAGCACAGATACGCAGTATTTT. Amino acid sequence: CSVDRGPSTDTQYF.

This clonotype was observed many times. The V and J genes are TRBV20-1 and TRBJ2-7; D possibly corresponds to TRBD2 (5 bases). The CDR3 is made up of 14 amino acids. Germline assignment: CDR1 DFQATT and CDR2 SNEGSKA (reference sequence). Trimming left V 4 bases short and J 6 bases short, with 19 bases between. CDR3 DNA: TGCAGTGCTACTCCTACCGGGATATTCGCCGAGCAGTACTTC. This translates into CSATPTGIFAEQYF.